This paragraph reports one T cell receptor beta chain. Sequencing was performed with immunoSEQ multiplex PCR; in TCRdb, only in-frame clones are kept and a portion is missing. Of 250,000 to 300,000 clones listed, 90% to 95% are singletons. The source of the sample is a study of T cell responses to AZD1222 COVID-19 vaccine. V gave up 0 bases and J gave up 4 bases, with 9 bases separating them. This CDR3 comprises 14 residues. Germline V gene data show CDR1 as KGHSH and CDR2 as LQKENI. The sequenced sample was peripheral blood, obtained 28 days after the second AZD1222 dose. This rearrangement joins TRBV18 to TRBJ1-1; D ambiguous. The clonotype comes from an adult who received the AZD1222 COVID-19 vaccine. The CDR3 protein is CASSPPGRGTEAFF. In DNA form, the CDR3 reads TGTGCCAGCTCACCACCGGGTAGAGGCACTGAAGCTTTCTTT.